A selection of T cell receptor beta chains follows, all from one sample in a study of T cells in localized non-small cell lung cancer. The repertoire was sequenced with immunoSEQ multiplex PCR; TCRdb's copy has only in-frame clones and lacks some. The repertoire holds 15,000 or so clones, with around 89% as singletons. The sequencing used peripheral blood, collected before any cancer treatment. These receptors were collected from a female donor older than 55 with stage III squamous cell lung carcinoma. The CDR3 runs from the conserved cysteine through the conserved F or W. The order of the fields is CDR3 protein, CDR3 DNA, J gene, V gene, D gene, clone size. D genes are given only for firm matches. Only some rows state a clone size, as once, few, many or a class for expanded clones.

CASSREGGAPDTQYF,TGCGCCAGCAGCAGGGAGGGGGGGGCCCCAGATACGCAGTATTTT,TRBJ2-3,TRBV5-1,-,-
CASSEAGSLAKNIQYF,TGTGCCAGCAGTGAAGCTGGATCCTTAGCCAAAAACATTCAGTACTTC,TRBJ2-4,TRBV6-1,-,-
CASRSRKNTEAFF,TGTGCCAGCAGGAGTAGGAAAAACACTGAAGCTTTCTTT,TRBJ1-1,TRBV25-1,-,-
CASSETRTRTEAFF,TGTGCCAGCAGTGAAACCAGGACCAGGACTGAAGCTTTCTTT,TRBJ1-1,TRBV6-1,-,-
CASSLVANSGNTIYF,TGCGCCAGCAGCTTGGTTGCGAACTCTGGAAACACCATATATTTT,TRBJ1-3,TRBV5-1,-,few
CASSPHDRDEKLFF,TGTGCCAGCAGCCCCCATGACAGGGACGAAAAACTGTTTTTT,TRBJ1-4,TRBV7-2,TRBD1,-
CASSLPGILSYEQYF,TGTGCCAGCAGCCTCCCCGGGATCCTCTCCTACGAGCAGTACTTC,TRBJ2-7,TRBV7-8,-,-
CASSLYTGSLSSGANVLTF,TGTGCCAGCAGCCTTTACACCGGGTCCTTATCCTCTGGGGCCAACGTCCTGACTTTC,TRBJ2-6,TRBV9,-,once
CASSFREGNTEAFF,TGTGCCAGCAGCTTCAGGGAAGGGAACACTGAAGCTTTCTTT,TRBJ1-1,TRBV7-2,-,-
CASSPGQIYEQYF,TGTGCCAGCAGCCCGGGACAGATATACGAGCAGTACTTC,TRBJ2-7,TRBV7-9,TRBD1,-
CASSLSAVYNEQFF,TGTGCCAGCAGCTTGAGTGCGGTATACAATGAGCAGTTCTTC,TRBJ2-1,TRBV5-4,-,-
CASSFDRLTDTQYF,TGCGCCAGCAGCTTTGACAGGCTGACAGATACGCAGTATTTT,TRBJ2-3,TRBV5-1,-,-
CASIITGAGEQFF,TGTGCCAGCATTATAACAGGGGCGGGTGAGCAGTTCTTC,TRBJ2-1,TRBV6-6,TRBD1,-
CASSKAREGHRGEDTIYF,TGTGCCAGCAGCAAAGCTCGAGAGGGGCATCGGGGGGAAGACACCATATATTTT,TRBJ1-3,TRBV21-1,-,-
CASSGSAANEQFF,TGTGCCAGTAGTGGCAGCGCGGCCAATGAGCAGTTCTTC,TRBJ2-1,TRBV19,-,-
CASSYRGLKLFF,TGTGCCAGCAGTTACCGCGGGTTAAAACTGTTTTTT,TRBJ1-4,TRBV6-5,-,-
CASSLMHTDTQYF,TGTGCCAGCAGCTTAATGCACACAGATACGCAGTATTTT,TRBJ2-3,TRBV7-3,-,-
CASSLSGAAGGYTF,TGTGCCAGCAGCTTATCAGGGGCTGCTGGAGGCTACACCTTC,TRBJ1-2,TRBV7-9,-,-
CASSFTEYNSPLHF,TGTGCCAGCAGTTTTACGGAGTATAATTCACCCCTCCACTTT,TRBJ1-6,TRBV28,-,-
CASSLNPSGGATDTQYF,TGTGCCAGCAGTCTAAACCCCAGCGGGGGGGCCACAGATACGCAGTATTTT,TRBJ2-3,TRBV4-2,TRBD2,-
CASSSSTILSTDTQYF,TGTGCCAGCAGTTCCTCGACTATCCTATCCACAGATACGCAGTATTTT,TRBJ2-3,TRBV6-6,-,-
CAWRAWGGVKVETEAFF,TGTGCCTGGAGGGCCTGGGGGGGTGTCAAGGTTGAGACTGAAGCTTTCTTT,TRBJ1-1,TRBV30,-,-
CASSLRLAGGTDTQYF,TGCGCCAGCAGCCTAAGGCTAGCGGGGGGAACAGATACGCAGTATTTT,TRBJ2-3,TRBV5-1,TRBD2,-
CASSPQGGTEAFF,TGTGCCAGCAGTCCCCAGGGAGGGACTGAAGCTTTCTTT,TRBJ1-1,TRBV6-9,-,-
CSVLGLAGVSEQFF,TGCAGCGTCCTGGGACTAGCGGGAGTTAGTGAGCAGTTCTTC,TRBJ2-1,TRBV29-1,TRBD2,-
CAWRRYTTDTQYF,TGTGCCTGGAGGCGGTACACCACGGATACGCAGTATTTT,TRBJ2-3,TRBV30,-,few
CASRPRGGESFF,TGTGCCAGCAGACCACGGGGAGGGGAATCCTTCTTC,TRBJ1-2,TRBV7-2,-,-
CASSLIFREGQFF,TGTGCCAGCAGTTTAATTTTTCGGGAGGGGCAGTTCTTC,TRBJ2-1,TRBV28,TRBD2,medium-sized
CASSKFASKNCEAFF,TGTGCCAGCAGCAAATTTGCCTCAAAGAACTGCGAAGCTTTCTTT,TRBJ1-1,TRBV21-1,-,-
CAWNRGRGTGELFF,TGTGCCTGGAACAGGGGGCGAGGGACCGGGGAGCTGTTTTTT,TRBJ2-2,TRBV30,TRBD1,-
CASSKALVVAYEQYF,TGTGCCAGCAGCAAAGCGCTGGTAGTAGCCTACGAGCAGTACTTC,TRBJ2-7,TRBV21-1,-,once
CASSGGLPYEQFF,TGTGCCAGCAGTGGCGGACTGCCCTATGAGCAGTTCTTC,TRBJ2-1,TRBV25-1,-,-
CASSQDSPYNEQFF,TGTGCCAGCAGCCAAGATTCCCCCTACAATGAGCAGTTCTTC,TRBJ2-1,TRBV4-2,-,-
CASSSLHSGNTIYF,TGTGCCAGCAGTTCTCTACACTCTGGAAACACCATATATTTT,TRBJ1-3,TRBV28,-,once
CASSPPDSRYGYTF,TGTGCCAGCTCACCCCCGGACAGTCGGTATGGCTACACCTTC,TRBJ1-2,TRBV18,-,-
CASSLVLQSTGANVLTF,TGTGCCAGCAGCTTAGTCCTACAAAGTACTGGGGCCAACGTCCTGACTTTC,TRBJ2-6,TRBV7-2,-,-